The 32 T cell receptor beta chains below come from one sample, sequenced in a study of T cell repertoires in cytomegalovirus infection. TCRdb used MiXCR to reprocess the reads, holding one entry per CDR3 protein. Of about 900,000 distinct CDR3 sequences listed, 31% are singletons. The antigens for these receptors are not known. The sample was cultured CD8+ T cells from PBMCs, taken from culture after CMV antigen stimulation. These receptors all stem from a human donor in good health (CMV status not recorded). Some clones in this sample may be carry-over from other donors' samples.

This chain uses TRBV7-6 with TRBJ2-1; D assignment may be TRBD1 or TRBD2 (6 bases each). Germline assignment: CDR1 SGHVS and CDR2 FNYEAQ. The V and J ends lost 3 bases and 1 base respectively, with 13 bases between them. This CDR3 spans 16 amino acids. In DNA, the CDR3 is TGTGCCAGCAGCTTGAGGGGGGTCATGTCCTACAATGAGCAGTTCTTC. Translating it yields CASSLRGVMSYNEQFF.

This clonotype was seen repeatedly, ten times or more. The CDR3 DNA follows: TGTGCCAGCAGTTCCTCCCAACGGGGACTAAATGAAAAACTGTTTTTT. This translates into CASSSSQRGLNEKLFF. The rearrangement links TRBV12-3 or TRBV12-4 to TRBJ1-4; D perhaps matches TRBD1 (5 bases). Trimming removed 4 bases from V and 5 bases from J, with 17 bases in between. The CDR3 totals 16 residues.

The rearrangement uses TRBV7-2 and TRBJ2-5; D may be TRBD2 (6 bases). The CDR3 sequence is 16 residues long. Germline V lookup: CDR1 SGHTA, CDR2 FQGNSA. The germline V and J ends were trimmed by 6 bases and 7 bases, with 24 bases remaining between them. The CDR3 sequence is CASSLDRGAPEGTQYF. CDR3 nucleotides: TGTGCCAGCAGTCTTGATAGGGGCGCCCCGGAGGGGACCCAGTACTTC.

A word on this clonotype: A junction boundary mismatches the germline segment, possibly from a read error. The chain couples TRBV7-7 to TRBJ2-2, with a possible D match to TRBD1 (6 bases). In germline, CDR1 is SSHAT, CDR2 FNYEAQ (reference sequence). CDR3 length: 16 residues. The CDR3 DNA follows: TGTGCTAGCAGCTTAGCGCAGGAAGGGGGAGCCGGGGAGCTGTTTTTT. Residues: CASSLAQEGGAGELFF.

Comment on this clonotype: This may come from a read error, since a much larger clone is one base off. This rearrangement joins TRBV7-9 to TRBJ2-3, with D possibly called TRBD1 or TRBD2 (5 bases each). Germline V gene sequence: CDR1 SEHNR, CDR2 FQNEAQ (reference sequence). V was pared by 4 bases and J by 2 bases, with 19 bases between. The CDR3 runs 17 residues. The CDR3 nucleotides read TGTGCCAGCAGCTCACTAGTGGGGCCTGGAACCACAGATACGCAGTATTTT. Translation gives CASSSLVGPGTTDTQYF.

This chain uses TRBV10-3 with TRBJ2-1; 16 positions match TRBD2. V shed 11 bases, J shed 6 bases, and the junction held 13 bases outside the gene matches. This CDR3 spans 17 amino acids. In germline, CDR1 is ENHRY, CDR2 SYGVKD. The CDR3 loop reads CAYSGTSGGGYSNEQFF. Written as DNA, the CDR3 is TGTGCCTACTCCGGGACTAGCGGGGGGGGCTATTCCAATGAGCAGTTCTTC.

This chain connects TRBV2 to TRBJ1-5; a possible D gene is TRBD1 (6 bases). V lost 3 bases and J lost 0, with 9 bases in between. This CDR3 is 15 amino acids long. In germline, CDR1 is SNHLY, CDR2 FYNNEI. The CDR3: CASSDSGVSNQPQHF. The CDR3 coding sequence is TGTGCCAGCAGTGACTCAGGGGTTAGCAATCAGCCCCAGCATTTT.

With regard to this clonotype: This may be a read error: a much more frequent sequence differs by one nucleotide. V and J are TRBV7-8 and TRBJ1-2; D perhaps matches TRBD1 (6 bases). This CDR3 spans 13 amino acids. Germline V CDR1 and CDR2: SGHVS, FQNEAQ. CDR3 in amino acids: CVSSSTKGDGYTF. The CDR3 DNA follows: TGTGTCAGCAGCTCTACCAAGGGGGATGGCTACACCTTC.

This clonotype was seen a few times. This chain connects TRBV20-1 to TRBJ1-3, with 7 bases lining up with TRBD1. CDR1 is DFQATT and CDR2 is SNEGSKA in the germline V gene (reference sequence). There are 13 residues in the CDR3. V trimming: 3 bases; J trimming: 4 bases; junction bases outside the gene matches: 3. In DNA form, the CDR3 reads TGCAGTGCTAGGACAGGGTCAGGAAACACCATATATTTT. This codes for CSARTGSGNTIYF.

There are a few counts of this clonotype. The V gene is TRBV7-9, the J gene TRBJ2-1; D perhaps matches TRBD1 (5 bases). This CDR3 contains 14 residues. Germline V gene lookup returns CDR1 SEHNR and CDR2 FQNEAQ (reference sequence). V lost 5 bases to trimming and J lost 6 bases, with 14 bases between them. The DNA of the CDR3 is TGTGCCAGCAGCCCGGACATCCTCTTCAATGAGCAGTTCTTC. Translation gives CASSPDILFNEQFF.

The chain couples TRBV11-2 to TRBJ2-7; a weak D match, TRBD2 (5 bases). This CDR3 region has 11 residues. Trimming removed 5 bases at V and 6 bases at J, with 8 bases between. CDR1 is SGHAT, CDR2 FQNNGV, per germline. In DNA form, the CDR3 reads TGTGCCAGCAGCGAGGGAGCCGAGCAGTACGTC. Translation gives CASSEGAEQYV.

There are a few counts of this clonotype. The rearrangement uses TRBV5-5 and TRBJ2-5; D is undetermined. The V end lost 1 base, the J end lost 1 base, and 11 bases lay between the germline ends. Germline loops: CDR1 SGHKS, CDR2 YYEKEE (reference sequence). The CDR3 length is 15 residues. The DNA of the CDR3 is TGTGCCAGCAGCTTGTTTGGGTGGGGCCAAGAGACCCAGTACTTC. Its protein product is CASSLFGWGQETQYF.

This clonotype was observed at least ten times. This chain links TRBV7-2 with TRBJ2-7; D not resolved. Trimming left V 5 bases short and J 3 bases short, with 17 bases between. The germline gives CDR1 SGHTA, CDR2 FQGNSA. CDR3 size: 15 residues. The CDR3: CASSPSSDPFYEQYF. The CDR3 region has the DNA TGTGCCAGCAGCCCCAGCAGCGATCCCTTCTACGAGCAGTACTTC.

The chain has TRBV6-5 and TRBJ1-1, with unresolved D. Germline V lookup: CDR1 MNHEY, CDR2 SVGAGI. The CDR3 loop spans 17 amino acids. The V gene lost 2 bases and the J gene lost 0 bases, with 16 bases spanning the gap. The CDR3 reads CASSYGRGFSMNTEAFF. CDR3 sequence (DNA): TGTGCCAGCAGTTACGGTCGCGGGTTCAGCATGAACACTGAAGCTTTCTTT.

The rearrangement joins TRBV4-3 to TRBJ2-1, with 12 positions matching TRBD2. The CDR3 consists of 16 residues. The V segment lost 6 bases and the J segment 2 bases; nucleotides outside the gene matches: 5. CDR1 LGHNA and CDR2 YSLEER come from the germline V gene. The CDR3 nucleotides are TGCGCCAGCAGACCGACTAGCGGGGGCGCCTACAATGAGCAGTTCTTC. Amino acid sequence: CASRPTSGGAYNEQFF.

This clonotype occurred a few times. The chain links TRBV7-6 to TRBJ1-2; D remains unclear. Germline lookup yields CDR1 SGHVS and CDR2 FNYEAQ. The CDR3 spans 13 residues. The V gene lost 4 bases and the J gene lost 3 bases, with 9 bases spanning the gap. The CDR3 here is CASSSTMDYGYTF. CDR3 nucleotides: TGTGCCAGCAGCTCGACAATGGACTATGGCTACACCTTC.

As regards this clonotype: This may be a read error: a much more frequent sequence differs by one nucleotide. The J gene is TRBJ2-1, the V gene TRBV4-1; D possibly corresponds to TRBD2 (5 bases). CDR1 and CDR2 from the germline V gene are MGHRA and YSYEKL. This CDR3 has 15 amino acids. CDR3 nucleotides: TGCGCCGGCAGCTCCGAAGGCTCACCCGGGGATGAGCAGTTCTTC. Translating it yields CAGSSEGSPGDEQFF.

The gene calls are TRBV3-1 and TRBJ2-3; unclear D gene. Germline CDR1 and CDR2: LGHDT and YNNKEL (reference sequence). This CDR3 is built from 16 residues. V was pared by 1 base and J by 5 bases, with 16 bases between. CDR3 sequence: CASSQAPRISGDTQYF. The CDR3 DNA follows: TGTGCCAGCAGCCAAGCCCCGCGCATTTCAGGAGATACGCAGTATTTT.

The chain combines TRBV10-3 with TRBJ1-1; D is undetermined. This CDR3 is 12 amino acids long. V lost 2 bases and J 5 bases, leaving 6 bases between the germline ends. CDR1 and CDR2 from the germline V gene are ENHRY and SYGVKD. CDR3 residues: CAISEGVTEAFF. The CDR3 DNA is TGTGCCATCAGTGAGGGGGTGACTGAAGCTTTCTTT.

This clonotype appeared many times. CDR3 protein: CASSLVGSGAIFDEQYF. CDR3 DNA sequence: TGTGCCAGCAGCTTAGTAGGGTCAGGGGCGATTTTCGACGAGCAGTACTTC. The V call is TRBV7-2, the J call TRBJ2-7; tentative D call: TRBD1 (6 bases). The CDR3 is 17 amino acids. Germline CDR1 SGHTA, CDR2 FQGNSA. With 1 base removed from V and 5 bases from J, the gap between germline ends came to 21 bases.

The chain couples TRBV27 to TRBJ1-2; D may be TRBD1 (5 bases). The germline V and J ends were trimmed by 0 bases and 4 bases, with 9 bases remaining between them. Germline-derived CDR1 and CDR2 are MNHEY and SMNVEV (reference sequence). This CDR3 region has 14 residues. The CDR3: CASSLSSGSYGYTF. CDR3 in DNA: TGTGCCAGCAGTTTATCGTCAGGGAGCTATGGCTACACCTTC.

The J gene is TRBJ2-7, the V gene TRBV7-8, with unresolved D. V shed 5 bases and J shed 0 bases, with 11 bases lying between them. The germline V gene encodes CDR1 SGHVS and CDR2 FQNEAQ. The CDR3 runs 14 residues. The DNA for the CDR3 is TGTGCCAGCAGCCACCTTGGGCCCTCCTACGAGCAGTACGTC. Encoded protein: CASSHLGPSYEQYV.

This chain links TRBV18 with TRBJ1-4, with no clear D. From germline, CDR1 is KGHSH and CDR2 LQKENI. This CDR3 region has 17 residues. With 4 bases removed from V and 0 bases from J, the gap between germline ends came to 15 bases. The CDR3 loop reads CASSLGYRLATNEKLFF. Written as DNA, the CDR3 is TGTGCCAGCTCACTGGGGTACAGACTAGCAACTAATGAAAAACTGTTTTTT.

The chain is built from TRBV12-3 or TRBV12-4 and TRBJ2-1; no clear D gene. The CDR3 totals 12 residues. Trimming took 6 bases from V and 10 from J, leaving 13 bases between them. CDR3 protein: CASSPETLEQFF. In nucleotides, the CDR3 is TGTGCCAGCAGCCCTGAGACGCTGGAGCAGTTCTTC.

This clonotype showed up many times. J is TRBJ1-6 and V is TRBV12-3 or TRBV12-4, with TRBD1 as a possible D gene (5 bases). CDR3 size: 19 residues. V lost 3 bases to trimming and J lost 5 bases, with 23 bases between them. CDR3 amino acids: CASSFQTFSPGVDNSPLHF. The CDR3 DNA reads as TGTGCCAGCAGTTTCCAAACCTTTTCCCCGGGGGTGGATAATTCACCCCTCCACTTT.

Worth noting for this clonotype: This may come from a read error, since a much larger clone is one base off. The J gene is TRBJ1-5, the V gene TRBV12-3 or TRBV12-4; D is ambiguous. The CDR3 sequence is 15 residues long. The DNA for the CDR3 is TGTACCAGCAGTTGGCACGCCGATAGCAATCAGCCCCAGCATTTT. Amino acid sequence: CTSSWHADSNQPQHF.

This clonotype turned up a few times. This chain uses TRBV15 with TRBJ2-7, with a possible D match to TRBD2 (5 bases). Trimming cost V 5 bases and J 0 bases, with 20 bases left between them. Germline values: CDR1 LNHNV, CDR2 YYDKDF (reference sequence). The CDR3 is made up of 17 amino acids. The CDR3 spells CATSGKRVGSPSYEQYF. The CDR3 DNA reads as TGTGCCACCAGCGGAAAGAGGGTAGGCAGCCCCTCCTACGAGCAGTACTTC.

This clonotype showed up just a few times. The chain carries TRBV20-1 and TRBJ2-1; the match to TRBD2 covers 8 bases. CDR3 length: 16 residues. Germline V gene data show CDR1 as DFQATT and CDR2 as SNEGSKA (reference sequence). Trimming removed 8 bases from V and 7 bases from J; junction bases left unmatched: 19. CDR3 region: CSLKSGGTRRGNEQFF. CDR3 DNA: TGCAGTCTTAAGAGCGGTGGGACTAGACGAGGTAATGAGCAGTTCTTC.

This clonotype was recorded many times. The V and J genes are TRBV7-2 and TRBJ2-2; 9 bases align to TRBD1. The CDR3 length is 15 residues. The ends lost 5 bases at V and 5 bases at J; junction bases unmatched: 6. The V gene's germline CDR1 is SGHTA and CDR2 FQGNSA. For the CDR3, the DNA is TGTGCCAGCAGCGCTACAGGGGGCGGGACCGGGGAGCTGTTTTTT. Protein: CASSATGGGTGELFF.

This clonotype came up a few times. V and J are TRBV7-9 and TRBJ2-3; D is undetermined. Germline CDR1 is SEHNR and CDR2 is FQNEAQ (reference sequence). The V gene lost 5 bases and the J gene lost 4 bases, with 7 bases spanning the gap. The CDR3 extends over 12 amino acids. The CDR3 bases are TGTGCCAGCAGCCCCCCCCCAGATACGCAGTATTTT. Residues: CASSPPPDTQYF.

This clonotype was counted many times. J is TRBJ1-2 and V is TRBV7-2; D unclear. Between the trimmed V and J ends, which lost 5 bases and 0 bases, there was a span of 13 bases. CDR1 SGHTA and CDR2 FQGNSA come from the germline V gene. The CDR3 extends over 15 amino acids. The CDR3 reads CASSLTHAANYGYTF. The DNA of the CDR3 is TGTGCCAGCAGCCTAACCCATGCAGCTAACTATGGCTACACCTTC.

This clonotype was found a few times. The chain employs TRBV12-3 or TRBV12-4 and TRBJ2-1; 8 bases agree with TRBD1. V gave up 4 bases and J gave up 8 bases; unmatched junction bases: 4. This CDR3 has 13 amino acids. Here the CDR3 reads CASSWTGLDEQFF. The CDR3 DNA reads TGTGCCAGCAGTTGGACAGGGTTGGATGAGCAGTTCTTC.